This is a list of T cell receptor beta chains from one sample in a study of PD-1 blockade in classical Hodgkin lymphoma. Measured with immunoSEQ multiplex PCR; TCRdb has only the in-frame clones, and not every one. Here the sample spans tens of thousands of clones, about three quarters being singletons. Sequenced here: peripheral blood mononuclear cells (PBMCs), sampled at baseline. The origin of the receptors is a human donor with classical Hodgkin lymphoma. Both conserved end residues are part of each CDR3. The D gene is left open where the match is weak. For some rows the clone size is stated as once, few or many, or as a class when expanded; others skip it.

j_call: TRBJ2-3; d_call: TRBD2; clone_size: .; v_call: TRBV19; cdr3_length: 16; cdr3_aa: CASSIVTSGSTDTQYF; cdr3_nt: TGTGCCAGTAGTATAGTAACTAGCGGGAGCACAGATACGCAGTATTTT
j_call: TRBJ1-4; d_call: TRBD1; clone_size: .; v_call: TRBV9; cdr3_length: 18; cdr3_aa: CASSNNRDRGVTNEKLFF; cdr3_nt: TGTGCCAGCAGCAACAACCGGGACAGGGGGGTGACTAATGAAAAACTGTTTTTT
j_call: TRBJ2-3; d_call: TRBD2; clone_size: .; v_call: TRBV19; cdr3_length: 16; cdr3_aa: CASTTSGRAYLDTQYF; cdr3_nt: TGTGCCAGTACCACTAGCGGGAGGGCCTATTTAGATACGCAGTATTTT
j_call: TRBJ1-6; d_call: .; clone_size: .; v_call: TRBV30; cdr3_length: 12; cdr3_aa: CAWRLTGSPLHF; cdr3_nt: TGTGCCTGGAGACTCACAGGATCACCCCTCCACTTT
j_call: TRBJ1-2; d_call: TRBD1; clone_size: .; v_call: TRBV19; cdr3_length: 15; cdr3_aa: CASSDSRGGQPGYTF; cdr3_nt: TGTGCCAGTAGTGACTCTCGAGGGGGACAGCCTGGCTACACCTTC
j_call: TRBJ1-1; d_call: .; clone_size: few; v_call: TRBV29-1; cdr3_length: 13; cdr3_aa: CSVVSQGSTEAFF; cdr3_nt: TGCAGCGTTGTATCACAGGGTAGCACTGAAGCTTTCTTT
j_call: TRBJ1-2; d_call: .; clone_size: .; v_call: TRBV20-1; cdr3_length: 11; cdr3_aa: CSGWGIYGYTF; cdr3_nt: TGCAGTGGATGGGGAATCTATGGCTACACCTTC
j_call: TRBJ2-7; d_call: TRBD1; clone_size: .; v_call: TRBV7-8; cdr3_length: 15; cdr3_aa: CASSPTGTGPYEQYF; cdr3_nt: TGTGCCAGCAGCCCAACGGGGACAGGGCCCTACGAGCAGTACTTC
j_call: TRBJ1-2; d_call: .; clone_size: .; v_call: TRBV6-5; cdr3_length: 13; cdr3_aa: CASSTGISYGYTF; cdr3_nt: TGTGCCAGCAGTACCGGGATATCCTATGGCTACACCTTC
j_call: TRBJ2-7; d_call: .; clone_size: .; v_call: TRBV5-1; cdr3_length: 12; cdr3_aa: CASSLNNNEQYF; cdr3_nt: TGCGCCAGCAGCTTAAATAATAACGAGCAGTACTTC
j_call: TRBJ2-3; d_call: .; clone_size: .; v_call: TRBV28; cdr3_length: 15; cdr3_aa: CASSLTGSGTDTQYF; cdr3_nt: TGTGCCAGCAGTTTAACGGGATCGGGCACAGATACGCAGTATTTT
j_call: TRBJ1-1; d_call: .; clone_size: .; v_call: TRBV9; cdr3_length: 13; cdr3_aa: CASSVGPTSEAFF; cdr3_nt: TGTGCCAGCAGCGTCGGACCGACTTCCGAAGCTTTCTTT
j_call: TRBJ2-7; d_call: .; clone_size: .; v_call: TRBV7-6; cdr3_length: 11; cdr3_aa: CASSGGNEQYF; cdr3_nt: TGTGCCAGCAGCGGCGGTAACGAGCAGTACTTC
j_call: TRBJ2-3; d_call: TRBD2; clone_size: once; v_call: TRBV5-1; cdr3_length: 16; cdr3_aa: CASRDQAGASTDTQYF; cdr3_nt: TGCGCCAGCAGAGATCAAGCGGGAGCTAGCACAGATACGCAGTATTTT
j_call: TRBJ1-2; d_call: TRBD1; clone_size: .; v_call: TRBV27; cdr3_length: 16; cdr3_aa: CASSLGPGTGGHGYTF; cdr3_nt: TGTGCCAGCAGTTTGGGACCCGGGACAGGGGGGCATGGCTACACCTTC
j_call: TRBJ2-1; d_call: TRBD2; clone_size: .; v_call: TRBV9; cdr3_length: 16; cdr3_aa: CASSVELAEFYNEQFF; cdr3_nt: TGTGCCAGCAGCGTAGAACTAGCGGAGTTCTACAATGAGCAGTTCTTC
j_call: TRBJ1-1; d_call: .; clone_size: .; v_call: TRBV2; cdr3_length: 12; cdr3_aa: CASRDRNTEAFF; cdr3_nt: TGTGCCAGCAGGGACAGGAACACTGAAGCTTTCTTT
j_call: TRBJ1-1; d_call: .; clone_size: .; v_call: TRBV7-6; cdr3_length: 14; cdr3_aa: CASSLIGGDTEAFF; cdr3_nt: TGTGCCAGCAGCTTAATAGGGGGTGACACTGAAGCTTTCTTT
j_call: TRBJ1-2; d_call: .; clone_size: once; v_call: TRBV7-3; cdr3_length: 14; cdr3_aa: CASSQGPANYGYTF; cdr3_nt: TGTGCCAGCAGCCAAGGTCCGGCCAACTATGGCTACACCTTC
j_call: TRBJ2-7; d_call: .; clone_size: .; v_call: TRBV6-5; cdr3_length: 13; cdr3_aa: CASSLDISYEQYF; cdr3_nt: TGTGCCAGCAGTCTTGATATATCCTACGAGCAGTACTTC
j_call: TRBJ2-1; d_call: .; clone_size: .; v_call: TRBV15; cdr3_length: 12; cdr3_aa: CATSRDKSEQFF; cdr3_nt: TGTGCCACCAGCAGAGATAAAAGTGAGCAGTTCTTC
j_call: TRBJ1-1; d_call: TRBD1; clone_size: .; v_call: TRBV4-1; cdr3_length: 15; cdr3_aa: CASSPGQGLNTEAFF; cdr3_nt: TGCGCCAGCAGCCCGGGACAGGGGCTAAACACTGAAGCTTTCTTT
j_call: TRBJ1-2; d_call: .; clone_size: .; v_call: TRBV7-2; cdr3_length: 15; cdr3_aa: CASSLDRVALRGYTF; cdr3_nt: TGTGCCAGCAGCTTAGATCGGGTCGCCTTGAGGGGCTACACCTTC
j_call: TRBJ2-3; d_call: .; clone_size: once; v_call: TRBV9; cdr3_length: 17; cdr3_aa: CASSVESGDLSTDTQYF; cdr3_nt: TGTGCCAGCAGCGTTGAATCGGGGGACCTTAGCACAGATACGCAGTATTTT
j_call: TRBJ2-3; d_call: .; clone_size: .; v_call: TRBV5-4; cdr3_length: 12; cdr3_aa: CASSLEADTQYF; cdr3_nt: TGTGCCAGCAGCTTGGAGGCAGATACGCAGTATTTT
j_call: TRBJ2-2; d_call: TRBD1; clone_size: .; v_call: TRBV11-1; cdr3_length: 14; cdr3_aa: CASSFGTGIGELFF; cdr3_nt: TGTGCCAGCAGCTTTGGGACAGGGATCGGGGAGCTGTTTTTT
j_call: TRBJ2-2; d_call: .; clone_size: few; v_call: TRBV19; cdr3_length: 12; cdr3_aa: CASSTQYGELFF; cdr3_nt: TGTGCCAGTAGTACCCAATACGGGGAGCTGTTTTTT
j_call: TRBJ2-1; d_call: TRBD2; clone_size: .; v_call: TRBV11-3; cdr3_length: 17; cdr3_aa: CASSFPGLAGGYNEQFF; cdr3_nt: TGTGCCAGCAGCTTCCCCGGACTAGCGGGAGGCTACAATGAGCAGTTCTTC
j_call: TRBJ1-1; d_call: .; clone_size: .; v_call: TRBV6-5; cdr3_length: 13; cdr3_aa: CASRLQGNTEAFF; cdr3_nt: TGTGCCAGCAGACTACAGGGGAACACTGAAGCTTTCTTT
j_call: TRBJ2-3; d_call: .; clone_size: .; v_call: TRBV10-2; cdr3_length: 14; cdr3_aa: CASSGPGRTDTQYF; cdr3_nt: TGCGCCAGCAGTGGGCCAGGGCGGACAGATACGCAGTATTTT
j_call: TRBJ2-1; d_call: .; clone_size: .; v_call: TRBV5-1; cdr3_length: 15; cdr3_aa: CASSPQGPRNNEQFF; cdr3_nt: TGCGCCAGCAGCCCACAGGGCCCCCGTAACAATGAGCAGTTCTTC
j_call: TRBJ1-1; d_call: .; clone_size: .; v_call: TRBV9; cdr3_length: 15; cdr3_aa: CASTVGIYMDTEAFF; cdr3_nt: TGTGCCAGCACCGTCGGCATATATATGGACACTGAAGCTTTCTTT
j_call: TRBJ2-7; d_call: TRBD2; clone_size: .; v_call: TRBV9; cdr3_length: 15; cdr3_aa: CASSRGGEISYEQYF; cdr3_nt: TGTGCCAGCAGCCGGGGGGGAGAGATCTCCTACGAGCAGTACTTC
j_call: TRBJ1-1; d_call: .; clone_size: once; v_call: TRBV25-1; cdr3_length: 13; cdr3_aa: CASSDGLNTEAFF; cdr3_nt: TGTGCCAGCAGTGACGGATTGAACACTGAAGCTTTCTTT
j_call: TRBJ2-1; d_call: .; clone_size: .; v_call: TRBV12-5; cdr3_length: 13; cdr3_aa: CASLLAGSNEQFF; cdr3_nt: TGTGCTAGCCTGCTGGCGGGAAGTAATGAGCAGTTCTTC
j_call: TRBJ2-3; d_call: TRBD1; clone_size: .; v_call: TRBV4-1; cdr3_length: 16; cdr3_aa: CASSQDGTGRTDTQYF; cdr3_nt: TGCGCCAGCAGCCAAGATGGGACAGGGCGCACAGATACGCAGTATTTT
j_call: TRBJ2-7; d_call: TRBD1; clone_size: .; v_call: TRBV11-2; cdr3_length: 15; cdr3_aa: CASSYTGTGTYEQYF; cdr3_nt: TGTGCCAGCAGCTATACCGGGACAGGTACCTACGAGCAGTACTTC
j_call: TRBJ1-1; d_call: TRBD1; clone_size: few; v_call: TRBV19; cdr3_length: 14; cdr3_aa: CASPPTGVYTEAFF; cdr3_nt: TGTGCCAGTCCCCCGACAGGGGTGTACACTGAAGCTTTCTTT
j_call: TRBJ1-4; d_call: .; clone_size: .; v_call: TRBV4-1; cdr3_length: 16; cdr3_aa: CASSQELRGRNEKLFF; cdr3_nt: TGCGCCAGCAGCCAAGAGTTAAGAGGGCGTAATGAAAAACTGTTTTTT
j_call: TRBJ2-5; d_call: TRBD2; clone_size: .; v_call: TRBV5-4; cdr3_length: 14; cdr3_aa: CASSSLAQQETQYF; cdr3_nt: TGTGCCAGCAGCTCACTAGCGCAGCAAGAGACCCAGTACTTC
j_call: TRBJ1-2; d_call: .; clone_size: .; v_call: TRBV13; cdr3_length: 19; cdr3_aa: CASSFNTWGRQDSNYGYTF; cdr3_nt: TGTGCCAGCAGCTTCAATACCTGGGGCCGTCAGGACTCTAACTATGGCTACACCTTC
j_call: TRBJ2-3; d_call: .; clone_size: .; v_call: TRBV5-1; cdr3_length: 13; cdr3_aa: CASRDGGPDTQYF; cdr3_nt: TGCGCCAGCAGAGACGGGGGCCCAGATACGCAGTATTTT